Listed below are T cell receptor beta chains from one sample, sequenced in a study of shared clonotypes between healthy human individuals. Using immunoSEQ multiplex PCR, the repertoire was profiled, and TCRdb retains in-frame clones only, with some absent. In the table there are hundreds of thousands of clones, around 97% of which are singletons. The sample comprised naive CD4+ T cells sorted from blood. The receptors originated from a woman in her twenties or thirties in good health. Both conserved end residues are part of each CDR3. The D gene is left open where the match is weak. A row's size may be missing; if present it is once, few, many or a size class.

TGTGCCAGCACCCGGGACAGGCTCTACAATGAGCAGTTCTTC	CASTRDRLYNEQFF	TRBJ2-1	14	TRBD1	TRBV27	.
TGTGCCAGCAGTACAGGGACTGGGGCCAACGTCCTGACTTTC	CASSTGTGANVLTF	TRBJ2-6	14	.	TRBV28	.
TGTGCCAGTAGTACCGACAGGGGAGGGGAGCGGGGCATTCAGTACTTC	CASSTDRGGERGIQYF	TRBJ2-4	16	.	TRBV19	.
TGTGCCAGCAGCTTAGTCGGACAGCCCCAGCATTTT	CASSLVGQPQHF	TRBJ1-5	12	.	TRBV7-8	.
TGTGCCAGCATCCCCTCGACCCTAGCGGTCGGCGAGCAGTACTTC	CASIPSTLAVGEQYF	TRBJ2-7	15	TRBD2	TRBV28	.
TGTGCCAGCAGTTGGACACAGAACACTGAAGCTTTCTTT	CASSWTQNTEAFF	TRBJ1-1	13	.	TRBV2	.
TGTGCCAGCAGTGAGGCGGGACTAGCGGGATTAGGCGAGCAGTTCTTC	CASSEAGLAGLGEQFF	TRBJ2-1	16	TRBD2	TRBV2	.
TGTGCCAGCAGCTTACTAGCGGGTACTCAAGAGACCCAGTACTTC	CASSLLAGTQETQYF	TRBJ2-5	15	TRBD2	TRBV7-6	few
TGTGCCAATCGGGACGGGAACACTGAAGCTTTCTTT	CANRDGNTEAFF	TRBJ1-1	12	.	TRBV2	.
TGTGCCAGCAGCTTAACGGGACTAGCGGGGCAAGAGACCCAGTACTTC	CASSLTGLAGQETQYF	TRBJ2-5	16	TRBD2	TRBV7-8	.
TGTGCCAGCTCACCCTACCAACAGCCGAACACCGGGGAGCTGTTTTTT	CASSPYQQPNTGELFF	TRBJ2-2	16	.	TRBV18	.
TGCGCCAGCAGCTTGACAGGGGAGCGGAATGAAAAACTGTTTTTT	CASSLTGERNEKLFF	TRBJ1-4	15	TRBD1	TRBV5-1	.
TGTGCCAGCTCAGCAGGGACAGGGCAAGAGACCCAGTACTTC	CASSAGTGQETQYF	TRBJ2-5	14	TRBD1	TRBV18	.
TGCAGCGTTGGGGATATCGGGGAGCTGTTTTTT	CSVGDIGELFF	TRBJ2-2	11	.	TRBV29-1	.
TGTGCCAGCTCACCCAAAGGGGAGACTGAGCAGTTCTTC	CASSPKGETEQFF	TRBJ2-1	13	.	TRBV18	.
TGTGCCAGCAGCGGAGGGACAGGGAAGAACACTGAAGCTTTCTTT	CASSGGTGKNTEAFF	TRBJ1-1	15	TRBD1	TRBV5-4	.